This T cell receptor beta chain emerged from a study of T-cell reconstitution after alpha-beta-depleted transplantation in children. It was with unique molecular identifiers that the TCRbeta library was prepared. TCRdb re-called the PCR reads with MiXCR, one entry per CDR3 protein. The data show 55,000 to 90,000 distinct CDR3 sequences, just under 5% seen once. V was cut by 2 bases and J by 1 base, with 19 bases left in between. The germline V gene has CDR1 SGHRS and CDR2 YFSETQ. The CDR3 covers 18 residues. This clonotype occurred many times. Its target is not known. Study findings and constraints: Several hundred expanded graft clones reportedly were the source of alpha-beta T cells about two months after transplant. At day 60, the high TCRbeta diversity found in some patients originated from recipient T cells and thymic progenitors that had survived.

This chain uses TRBV5-1 with TRBJ2-1, with D perhaps being TRBD1 or TRBD2 (5 bases each). This receptor was obtained from a boy in the first two years of life who had a stem cell transplant for acute myeloid leukemia, so the T cells may come from the graft donor. The sample in question was PBMCs, mostly from graft donor cells, obtained 180 days after TCRalphabeta/CD19-depleted stem cell transplant. This chain's CDR3 is CASSLYPRDGRSYNEQFF. In nucleotides, the CDR3 is TGCGCCAGCAGCTTATACCCCCGGGACGGAAGATCCTACAATGAGCAGTTCTTC.